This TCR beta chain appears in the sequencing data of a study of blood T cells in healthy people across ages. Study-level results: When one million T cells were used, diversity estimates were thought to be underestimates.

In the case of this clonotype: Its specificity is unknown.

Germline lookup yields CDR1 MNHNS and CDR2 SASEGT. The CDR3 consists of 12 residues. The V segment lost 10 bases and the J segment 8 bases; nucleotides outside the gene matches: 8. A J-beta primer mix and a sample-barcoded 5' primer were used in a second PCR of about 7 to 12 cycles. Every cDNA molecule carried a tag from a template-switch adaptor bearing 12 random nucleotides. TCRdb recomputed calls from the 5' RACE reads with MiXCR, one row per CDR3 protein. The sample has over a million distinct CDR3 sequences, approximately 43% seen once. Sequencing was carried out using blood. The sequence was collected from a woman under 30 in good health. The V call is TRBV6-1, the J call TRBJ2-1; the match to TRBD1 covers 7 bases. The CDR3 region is CATRQGTYEQFF. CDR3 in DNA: TGTGCCACCAGACAGGGTACCTATGAGCAGTTCTTC.